This paragraph covers one T cell receptor (beta chain) sequence. The sample originates from a study of OX40 agonist ivuxolimab in advanced cancers. Method: immunoSEQ multiplex PCR; TCRdb's copy keeps in-frame clones and lacks some. The data hold about 72,000 clones, with 75% to 90% observed a single time. CDR3 size: 15 residues. V gave up 5 bases and J gave up 3 bases, with 13 bases separating them. Germline assignment: CDR1 MNHNS and CDR2 SASEGT. This receptor was identified in an adult with an advanced solid tumor such as melanoma, head and neck, liver or kidney cancer. The sequences come from CD4+ or CD8+ T cells sorted from blood, collected in a trial of the OX40 agonist ivuxolimab. V usage is TRBV6-1 and J usage is TRBJ1-4; no firm D call. The CDR3 is CASSPNGGSNEKLFF. The CDR3 bases are TGTGCCAGCAGTCCAAACGGCGGCTCTAATGAAAAACTGTTTTTT.